These 6 T cell receptor beta chains were all obtained from the same sample, sequenced in a study of blood T cell repertoires in COVID-19 (dated by TCRdb to the early 2020s). The protocol used for the library was the immunoSEQ multiplex PCR assay. TCRdb retrieved this table from immuneACCESS and kept in-frame rearrangements only. Not all clones are present; in checked studies, unresolved V genes account for under half, and no reason is known for the remainder. The sample table records about 180,000 clones; roughly nine tenths of these occur just once. The top ten constitute around 21% of the sample. Sequencing was done on a sample of peripheral blood. These receptors originate from a man between 65 and 85 years old with active or convalescent COVID-19.

V gene TRBV5-4 combines with J gene TRBJ1-6; 11 bases match TRBD1. This CDR3 has 16 amino acids. Germline assignment: CDR1 SGHNT and CDR2 YYREEE (reference sequence). Trimming removed 4 bases from V and 6 bases from J; junction bases left unmatched: 6. This CDR3 reads CASSRDRGNANSPLHF. In nucleotides, the CDR3 is TGTGCCAGCAGCCGGGACAGGGGGAACGCTAATTCACCCCTCCACTTT. The variable domain in full, completed from reference TRBV5-4 and TRBJ1-6, reads ETGVTQSPTHLIKTRGQQVTLRCSSQSGHNTVSWYQQALGQGPQFIFQYYREEENGRGNFPPRFSGLQFPNYSSELNVNALELDDSALYLCASSRDRGNANSPLHFGNGTRLTVT.

A single count supports this clone. The J gene is TRBJ1-5, the V gene TRBV13; D may be TRBD1 (6 bases). V lost 0 bases and J 6 bases, leaving 12 bases between the germline ends. In germline, CDR1 is PRHDT, CDR2 FYEKMQ (reference sequence). The CDR3 extends over 15 amino acids. The CDR3 coding sequence is TGTGCCAGCAGCTTAGGGGGACAAGGACTTCAGCCCCAGCATTTT. Translating gives CASSLGGQGLQPQHF.

V usage is TRBV5-4 and J usage is TRBJ1-1, with 9 nucleotides matching TRBD1. The CDR3 spans 16 residues. Trimming took 1 base from V and 1 from J; bases not matched to a gene: 5. Germline assignment: CDR1 SGHNT and CDR2 YYREEE (reference sequence). The CDR3 reads CASSLPPGQGNTEAFF. The CDR3 DNA reads TGTGCCAGCAGCTTGCCTCCGGGACAGGGGAACACTGAAGCTTTCTTT.

In its sample, this clone was seen a few times. J is TRBJ2-7 and V is TRBV5-5, with 7 bases aligning to TRBD1. The junction had 7 bases not matched to a gene; V was cut back by 4 bases and J by 9 bases. Germline-derived CDR1 and CDR2 are SGHKS and YYEKEE (reference sequence). The length of the CDR3 is 12 residues. The CDR3 nucleotides are TGTGCCAGCAGCCTACAGGGGATCGGGCAGTACTTC. Its protein is CASSLQGIGQYF.

This rearrangement joins TRBV7-3 to TRBJ2-5, with unresolved D. V dropped 3 bases and J dropped 0 bases, with 8 bases sitting between them. This CDR3 comprises 14 residues. Germline V lookup: CDR1 SGHTA, CDR2 FQGTGA. The CDR3 DNA is TGTGCCAGCAGCTTGACACCGTACCAAGAGACCCAGTACTTC. Translated: CASSLTPYQETQYF. The full variable domain, rest sourced from reference TRBV7-3 and TRBJ2-5, is GAGVSQTPSNKVTEKGKYVELRCDPISGHTALYWYRQSLGQGPEFLIYFQGTGAADDSGLPNDRFFAVRPEGSVSTLKIQRTERGDSAVYLCASSLTPYQETQYFGPGTRLLVL.

The rearrangement links TRBV5-4 to TRBJ2-2; D possibly corresponds to TRBD2 (5 bases). The CDR3 loop spans 16 amino acids. The germline V gene encodes CDR1 SGHNT and CDR2 YYREEE (reference sequence). The germline V and J ends were trimmed by 3 bases and 0 bases, with 12 bases remaining between them. The CDR3: CASSSKSGANTGELFF. CDR3 DNA: TGTGCCAGCAGCTCTAAGAGCGGCGCGAACACCGGGGAGCTGTTTTTT.